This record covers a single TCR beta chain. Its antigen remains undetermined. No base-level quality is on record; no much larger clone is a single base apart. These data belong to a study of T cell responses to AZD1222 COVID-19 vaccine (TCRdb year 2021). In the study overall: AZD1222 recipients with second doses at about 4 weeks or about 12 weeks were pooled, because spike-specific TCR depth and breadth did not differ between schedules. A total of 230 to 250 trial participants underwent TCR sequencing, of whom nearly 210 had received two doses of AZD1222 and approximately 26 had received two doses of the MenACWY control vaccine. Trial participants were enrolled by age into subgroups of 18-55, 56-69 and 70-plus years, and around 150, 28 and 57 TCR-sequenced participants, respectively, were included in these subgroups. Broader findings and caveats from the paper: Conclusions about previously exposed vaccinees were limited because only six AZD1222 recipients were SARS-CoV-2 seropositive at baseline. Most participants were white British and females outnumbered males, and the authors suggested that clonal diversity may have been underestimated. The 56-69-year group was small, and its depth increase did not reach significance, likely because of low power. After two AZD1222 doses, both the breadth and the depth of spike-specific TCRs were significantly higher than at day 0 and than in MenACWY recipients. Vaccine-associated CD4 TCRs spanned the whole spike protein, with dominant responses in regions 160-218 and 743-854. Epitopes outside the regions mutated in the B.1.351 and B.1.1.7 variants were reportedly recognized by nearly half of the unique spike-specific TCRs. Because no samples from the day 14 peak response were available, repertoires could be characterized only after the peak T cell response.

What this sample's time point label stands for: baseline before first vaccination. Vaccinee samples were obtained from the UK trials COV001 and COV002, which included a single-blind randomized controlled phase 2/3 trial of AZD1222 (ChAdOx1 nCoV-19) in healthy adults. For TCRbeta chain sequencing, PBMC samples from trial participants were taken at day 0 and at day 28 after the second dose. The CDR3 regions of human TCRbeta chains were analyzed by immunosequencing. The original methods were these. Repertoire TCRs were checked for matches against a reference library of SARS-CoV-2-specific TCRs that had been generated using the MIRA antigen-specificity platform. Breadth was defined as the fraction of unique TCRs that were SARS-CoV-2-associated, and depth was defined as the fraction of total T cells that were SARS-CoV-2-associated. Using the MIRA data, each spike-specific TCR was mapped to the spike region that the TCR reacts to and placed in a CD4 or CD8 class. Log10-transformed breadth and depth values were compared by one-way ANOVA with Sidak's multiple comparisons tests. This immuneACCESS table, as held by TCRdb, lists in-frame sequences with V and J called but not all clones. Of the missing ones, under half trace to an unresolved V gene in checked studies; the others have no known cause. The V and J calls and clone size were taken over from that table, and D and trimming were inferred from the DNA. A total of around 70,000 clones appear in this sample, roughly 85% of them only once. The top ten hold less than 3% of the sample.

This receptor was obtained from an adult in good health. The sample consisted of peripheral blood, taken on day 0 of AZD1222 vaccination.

The base sequence is TGTGCCAGCAGTTACGACTCTAGCACAGATACGCAGTATTTT. Translated, it gives CASSYDSSTDTQYF. The chain is encoded by TRBV28 joined to TRBJ2-3; the D gene identity is not certain. V is shortened by 4 bases, J by 0 bases, and the region joining them spans 8 bases. The CDR3 sequence holds 14 residues, the cysteine and phenylalanine included. The entry retains the CDR3 DNA only, 42 bases that are in frame from base 1. Looking up the germline V gene yields CDR1 MDHEN and CDR2 SYDVKM.